These 21 T cell receptor beta chains came from one sample sequenced in a study of long-term antiretroviral therapy in people with HIV (dated by TCRdb to 2021 to 2024). The immunoSEQ hsTCRB v3.0 assay was used at survey level resolution to sequence the TRB variable region. TCRdb carries this immuneACCESS record with in-frame sequences only. Its versions omit some clonotypes, under half of them owing to an unresolved V gene in the studies checked, with the rest unexplained. Present in this sample are more than 15,000 clones, 76% of which were seen just once. The biggest ten clones account for roughly a tenth of the sample. The sequenced sample was unsorted PBMCs, obtained 0.5 years before starting antiretroviral therapy. These receptors were collected from a young man with HIV.

This chain connects TRBV6-1 to TRBJ1-2, with TRBD1 as a possible D gene (6 bases). CDR1 and CDR2 (germline): MNHNS, SASEGT. The CDR3 covers 15 residues. The ends were cut back, 4 bases at V and 2 bases at J, with 14 bases in the middle. As DNA, the CDR3 is TGTGCCAGCAGTGTCCCCGCGGGGGCGAACTATGGCTACACCTTC. Translating it yields CASSVPAGANYGYTF.

The DNA of the CDR3 is TGTGCCAGCAGTTGGGCTAGCATAAACCCACTGAGCTCCTACAATGAGCAGTTCTTC. As protein: CASSWASINPLSSYNEQFF. The genes are TRBV27 and TRBJ2-1; the D gene is possibly TRBD2 (5 bases). V was shortened by 4 bases and J by 0 bases, with 22 bases between the two germline ends. CDR1 and CDR2 from the germline V gene are MNHEY and SMNVEV (reference sequence). This CDR3 contains 19 residues.

The chain combines TRBV28 with TRBJ2-2; tentatively, D is TRBD1 (6 bases). The ends were cut back, 2 bases at V and 5 bases at J, with 12 bases in the middle. CDR3 length: 15 amino acids. The germline V gene has CDR1 MDHEN and CDR2 SYDVKM. The CDR3 bases are TGTGCCAGCAGTTTAGAGACAGGAATAACCGGGGAGCTGTTTTTT. Translating gives CASSLETGITGELFF.

J is TRBJ1-3 and V is TRBV5-1; a possible D gene is TRBD1 (5 bases). The CDR3 extends over 15 amino acids. Trimming left V 2 bases short and J 2 bases short, with 11 bases between. Germline CDR1 and CDR2: SGHRS and YFSETQ. CDR3 coding DNA: TGCGCCAGCAGCTTTGCAGGGAGGGCTGGAAACACCATATATTTT. Translating gives CASSFAGRAGNTIYF.

This clone was found once. The V gene is TRBV4-2, the J gene TRBJ2-7; maybe TRBD2 (6 bases). Trimming removed 5 bases at V and 0 bases at J, with 11 bases between. The germline V gene encodes CDR1 LGHNA and CDR2 YNFKEQ. CDR3 length equals 14 residues. CDR3 in DNA: TGTGCCAGCAGCGGGGGGATGAGCTCCTACGAGCAGTACTTC. This translates into CASSGGMSSYEQYF.

V is TRBV14 and J is TRBJ1-5; D not certain. The V and J ends lost 3 bases and 11 bases respectively, with 14 bases between them. CDR1 and CDR2 (germline): SGHDN, FVKESK. This CDR3 region has 13 residues. CDR3 region: CASSQTPAGSQHF. The CDR3, as DNA: TGTGCCAGCAGCCAGACCCCTGCGGGGTCCCAGCATTTT.

The genes are TRBV19 and TRBJ2-7, with 10 positions matching TRBD2. V lost 5 bases to trimming and J lost 3 bases; unmatched junction nucleotides: 7. This CDR3 spans 15 amino acids. Germline-derived CDR1 and CDR2 are LNHDA and SQIVND (reference sequence). The CDR3: CASSVGLAPLYEQYF. The CDR3 nucleotides are TGTGCCAGTAGTGTGGGACTAGCGCCCCTCTACGAGCAGTACTTC.

The CDR3 DNA reads TGTGCCAGCAGCTTGGGGCACTTCTATGGCTACACCTTC. Translated: CASSLGHFYGYTF. This sequence joins TRBV5-6 and TRBJ1-2, with unresolved D. V lost 0 bases to trimming and J lost 4 bases, with 7 bases between them. This CDR3 region has 13 residues. Per germline, CDR1 SGHDT and CDR2 YYEEEE.

The gene calls are TRBV15 and TRBJ1-2; unclear D gene. The CDR3 covers 14 residues. The germline CDR1 and CDR2 sequences are LNHNV and YYDKDF (reference sequence). V was cut by 0 bases and J by 4 bases, with 9 bases left in between. CDR3 DNA sequence: TGTGCCACCAGCAGAGAAGGTAACAGCTATGGCTACACCTTC. It codes for CATSREGNSYGYTF.

V and J are TRBV2 and TRBJ1-1; D call uncertain. This CDR3 has 9 residues. V was shortened by 8 bases and J by 8 bases, with 6 bases between the two germline ends. In germline, CDR1 is SNHLY, CDR2 FYNNEI. CDR3 in DNA: TGTGCCAGCCGACTAGAAGCTTTCTTT. It yields the protein CASRLEAFF. The full variable domain, in which reference TRBV2 and TRBJ1-1 provide the parts outside the CDR3, is EPEVTQTPSHQVTQMGQEVILRCVPISNHLYFYWYRQILGQKVEFLVSFYNNEISEKSEIFDDQFSVERPDGSNFTLKIRSTKLEDSAMYFCASRLEAFFGQGTRLTVV.

The chain employs TRBV18 and TRBJ1-1; D unresolved. Germline CDR1 KGHSH, CDR2 LQKENI. V shed 3 bases and J shed 1 base, with 6 bases lying between them. This CDR3 has 13 amino acids. CDR3 sequence reads: CASSPSGNTEAFF. CDR3 DNA: TGTGCCAGCTCACCGTCCGGGAACACTGAAGCTTTCTTT.

This clone turned up a few times. For the CDR3, the DNA is TGCGCCAGCAGTGCAGGCTACGAGCAGTACTTC. Translation gives CASSAGYEQYF. The J gene is TRBJ2-7, the V gene TRBV10-1; no clear D. Germline values: CDR1 WNHNN, CDR2 SYGVQD (reference sequence). CDR3 length equals 11 residues. With 4 bases removed from V and 3 bases from J, the gap between germline ends came to 4 bases.

The rearrangement joins TRBV5-4 to TRBJ2-3; 12 nucleotides agree with TRBD2. Germline lookup yields CDR1 SGHNT and CDR2 YYREEE (reference sequence). With V trimmed by 7 bases and J by 5 bases, 8 bases remained unmatched. CDR3 length equals 15 residues. The CDR3 DNA sequence: TGTGCCAGCTTCAGACTAGCGGGAGTAGAAGATACGCAGTATTTT. It yields the protein CASFRLAGVEDTQYF. Filled out from reference TRBV5-4 and TRBJ2-3, the complete variable domain reads ETGVTQSPTHLIKTRGQQVTLRCSSQSGHNTVSWYQQALGQGPQFIFQYYREEENGRGNFPPRFSGLQFPNYSSELNVNALELDDSALYLCASFRLAGVEDTQYFGPGTRLTVL.

The rearrangement uses TRBV6-5 and TRBJ1-1, with D perhaps matching TRBD1 (5 bases). V was clipped by 2 bases and J by 0 bases, with 10 bases between them. The CDR3 length is 15 residues. CDR1 and CDR2 (germline): MNHEY, SVGAGI. The CDR3 region is CASSYGGEMNTEAFF. The CDR3 nucleotides read TGTGCCAGCAGTTACGGGGGGGAGATGAACACTGAAGCTTTCTTT.

J is TRBJ1-1 and V is TRBV5-5; D gene ambiguous. Trimming removed 4 bases from V and 1 base from J, with 11 bases in between. The CDR3 spans 14 residues. Germline CDR1 reads SGHKS; CDR2 reads YYEKEE (reference sequence). CDR3 coding DNA: TGTGCCAGCAGCCCACACAATTCGAACACTGAAGCTTTCTTT. It translates to CASSPHNSNTEAFF. The full variable domain, in which reference TRBV5-5 and TRBJ1-1 provide the parts outside the CDR3, is DAGVTQSPTHLIKTRGQQVTLRCSPISGHKSVSWYQQVLGQGPQFIFQYYEKEERGRGNFPDRFSARQFPNYSSELNVNALLLGDSALYLCASSPHNSNTEAFFGQGTRLTVV.

The chain combines TRBV28 with TRBJ2-7, with a tentative D call TRBD2 (6 bases). The ends were cut back, 3 bases at V and 3 bases at J, with 15 bases in the middle. Germline values: CDR1 MDHEN, CDR2 SYDVKM. The length of the CDR3 is 15 residues. The CDR3 loop is CASSFTSPGGYEQYF. The CDR3 DNA is TGTGCCAGCAGTTTCACAAGCCCCGGGGGCTACGAGCAGTACTTC.

The chain employs TRBV7-8 and TRBJ2-3; 11 positions match TRBD2. The CDR3 has 18 amino acids. Looked up from germline, CDR1 is SGHVS and CDR2 is FQNEAQ. V gave up 2 bases and J gave up 2 bases; unmatched junction bases: 9. The chain's CDR3 is CASSLPELAGGPTDTQYF. The CDR3, as DNA: TGTGCCAGCAGCTTACCAGAGCTAGCGGGAGGCCCCACAGATACGCAGTATTTT.

The CDR3 spells CASREGAGGYTF. The CDR3 DNA reads as TGTGCCAGCCGGGAGGGCGCGGGCGGCTACACCTTC. This sequence joins TRBV27 and TRBJ1-2, with no clear D. Germline V gene lookup returns CDR1 MNHEY and CDR2 SMNVEV (reference sequence). V shed 8 bases and J shed 8 bases, with 15 bases lying between them. This CDR3 contains 12 residues.

This clone was seen only a few times. The chain has TRBV6-4 and TRBJ2-2; TRBD2 matches 10 bases. The CDR3 is 16 amino acids. Per the germline V gene, CDR1 is MRHNA and CDR2 is SNTAGT. With 0 bases clipped from V and 6 bases from J, the junction kept 4 bases outside the gene matches. DNA for the CDR3: TGTGCCAGCAGTGACTCCGTAGCGGGAGGTCCCGGGGAGCTGTTTTTT. It is translated as CASSDSVAGGPGELFF.

This chain connects TRBV10-2 to TRBJ2-7, with 11 bases aligning to TRBD2. V trimming: 3 bases; J trimming: 6 bases; junction bases outside the gene matches: 4. The CDR3 covers 14 residues. The germline V gene has CDR1 WSHSY and CDR2 SAAADI. This chain's CDR3 is CASSDLGLAGEQYF. The CDR3 nucleotides are TGCGCCAGCAGTGATTTAGGACTAGCGGGCGAGCAGTACTTC.

The rearrangement joins TRBV5-1 to TRBJ1-1; no reliable D call. CDR1 and CDR2 (germline): SGHRS, YFSETQ. The CDR3 spans 13 residues. The germline V and J ends were trimmed by 4 bases and 4 bases, with 11 bases remaining between them. CDR3 nucleotides: TGCGCCAGCAGCGGCCGTACGGGCACTGAAGCTTTCTTT. Residues: CASSGRTGTEAFF.